These 13 T cell receptor beta chains came from one sample sequenced in a study of shared clonotypes between healthy human individuals. The method was immunoSEQ multiplex PCR; TCRdb's version includes in-frame clones alone and lacks a portion of them. The repertoire holds about 380,000 clones, with 96% as singletons. The sequencing input was memory CD8+ T cells sorted from blood. Noted subset: CD45RO+ cells pooled with CCR7-negative TemRA cells. These receptor sequences come from a man aged 25-45 years in good health.

As to this clone: Additional DNA sequences in this sample encode the identical CDR3. The chain joins TRBV5-1 to TRBJ2-1, with D possibly being TRBD2 (6 bases). CDR3 size: 15 residues. Trimming cost V 0 bases and J 1 base, with 8 bases left between them. Per germline, CDR1 SGHRS and CDR2 YFSETQ. CDR3 DNA: TGCGCCAGCAGCTTGGGTAGCGGATCCTACAATGAGCAGTTCTTC. Its protein product is CASSLGSGSYNEQFF.

This clone was observed once. The chain's CDR3 is CASSLIFGAEQYF. The CDR3 coding sequence is TGTGCCAGCAGCTTAATTTTTGGGGCCGAGCAGTACTTC. The chain couples TRBV7-3 to TRBJ2-7; D possibly corresponds to TRBD1 (5 bases). Trimming left V 1 base short and J 6 bases short, with 10 bases between. Germline V lookup: CDR1 SGHTA, CDR2 FQGTGA. The CDR3 extends over 13 amino acids.

This clone was detected a few times. This sample includes further DNA sequences coding for the same CDR3. The rearrangement links TRBV5-4 to TRBJ1-1; D gene unclear. The CDR3 covers 13 residues. V lost 0 bases and J lost 1, with 4 bases in between. CDR1 SGHNT and CDR2 YYREEE come from the germline V gene (reference sequence). Written as DNA, the CDR3 is TGTGCCAGCAGCTTGGGGGGGAACACTGAAGCTTTCTTT. Translation: CASSLGGNTEAFF.

CDR3 sequence reads: CASSGGTGAGNTEAFF. In nucleotides, the CDR3 is TGTGCCAGCAGTGGGGGGACAGGGGCCGGGAACACTGAAGCTTTCTTT. The V and J genes are TRBV2 and TRBJ1-1, with TRBD1 identical over 10 bases. J was trimmed by 1 base and V by 4 bases; bases with no gene match: 6. This CDR3 has 16 residues. Germline V gene sequence: CDR1 SNHLY, CDR2 FYNNEI.

V and J are TRBV7-9 and TRBJ2-1, with D unclear. This CDR3 contains 11 residues. CDR1 is SEHNR and CDR2 is FQNEAQ in the germline V gene (reference sequence). Trimming shortened V by 2 bases and J by 9 bases, and 5 bases separated the two germline ends. The CDR3 sequence is CASSLFGEQFF. The CDR3 DNA is TGTGCCAGCAGCTTATTCGGTGAGCAGTTCTTC.

The chain recombines TRBV7-9 with TRBJ2-7; D unclear. Germline CDR1 is SEHNR and CDR2 is FQNEAQ (reference sequence). There are 18 residues in the CDR3. Trimming left V 1 base short and J 0 bases short, with 19 bases between. Written as DNA, the CDR3 is TGTGCCAGCAGCTTAGGCCTCACTGAAGGTCATAGCTCCTACGAGCAGTACTTC. Protein sequence: CASSLGLTEGHSSYEQYF.

The chain is built from TRBV2 and TRBJ2-2, with 12 bases that match TRBD2. V shed 10 bases, J shed 3 bases, and the junction held 3 bases outside the gene matches. CDR1 and CDR2 from the germline V gene are SNHLY and FYNNEI. The CDR3 sequence is 14 residues long. The CDR3 bases are TGTGCCACGACTAGCGGGAGAGACACCGGGGAGCTGTTTTTT. Amino acids: CATTSGRDTGELFF.

V gene TRBV5-1 combines with J gene TRBJ2-3; 8 bases map to TRBD1. The trim removed 0 bases at V and 1 base at J, leaving 4 bases unmatched. The CDR3 extends over 16 amino acids. Germline V CDR1 and CDR2: SGHRS, YFSETQ. CDR3 protein: CASSLAAGQGTDTQYF. The CDR3 DNA reads TGCGCCAGCAGCTTGGCCGCGGGACAGGGCACAGATACGCAGTATTTT.

The chain recombines TRBV4-2 with TRBJ2-1; 9 bases are a match to TRBD2. Germline V gene lookup returns CDR1 LGHNA and CDR2 YNFKEQ. V lost 1 base and J lost 10; bases outside the gene matches: 20. This CDR3 has 19 residues. CDR3 sequence reads: CASSQVEGRSRSGRREQFF. As DNA, the CDR3 is TGTGCCAGCAGCCAAGTTGAAGGGCGGAGCCGCAGCGGGAGGAGAGAGCAGTTCTTC.

The CDR3 bases are TGTGCCAGCAGTGCAACAGGGGGGGACATTCAGTACTTC. Protein: CASSATGGDIQYF. This chain joins TRBV6-1 and TRBJ2-4, with TRBD1 as a possible D gene (8 bases). V dropped 4 bases and J dropped 8 bases, with 12 bases sitting between them. The germline CDR1 and CDR2 sequences are MNHNS and SASEGT. The CDR3 is 13 amino acids.

V usage is TRBV5-5 and J usage is TRBJ2-7; D ambiguous. Trimming took 4 bases from V and 2 from J, leaving 4 bases between them. CDR3 size: 11 residues. Germline CDR1 reads SGHKS; CDR2 reads YYEKEE (reference sequence). The CDR3 nucleotides read TGTGCCAGCAGCGACGCCTACGAGCAGTACTTC. Residues: CASSDAYEQYF.

The chain has TRBV10-1 and TRBJ2-1, with 8 bases matching TRBD2. Germline trimming cut 2 bases from V and 7 bases from J; bases unmatched to any gene: 7. The CDR3 has 15 amino acids. CDR1 WNHNN and CDR2 SYGVQD come from the germline V gene (reference sequence). CDR3 nucleotides: TGCGCCAGCAGTGAGGGGGGACTAGGGGGGAATGAGCAGTTCTTC. The encoded protein is CASSEGGLGGNEQFF.

V and J are TRBV5-4 and TRBJ2-3; 7 bases map to TRBD2. CDR1 is SGHNT and CDR2 is YYREEE in the germline V gene (reference sequence). V was clipped by 0 bases and J by 2 bases; unmatched bases: 6. The CDR3 contains 16 residues. CDR3 sequence (DNA): TGTGCCAGCAGCTTGGTGAGCGGGACCTTCACAGATACGCAGTATTTT. Its protein product is CASSLVSGTFTDTQYF.